Listed below are T cell receptor beta chains from one sample, sequenced in a study of Ad26.COV2.S vaccination and SARS-CoV-2 variants. The table came from immunoSEQ multiplex PCR; TCRdb's copy has only in-frame clones and leaves some out. The table has approximately 460,000 clones, about nine tenths seen once. This material consisted of peripheral blood, taken in a trial of Ad26.COV2.S vaccine versus placebo. All receptors derive from a person between 18 and 65 years old who received the Ad26.COV2.S COVID-19 vaccine or a placebo. Each CDR3 is given with its conserved first and last residue. D genes are given only for firm matches. The size of a clone is reported for some rows only, either as once, few or many, or as a class for expanded clones.

j_call d_call clone_size v_call cdr3_aa cdr3_nt
TRBJ2-2 NA NA TRBV19 CASSIFAGTSPNTGELFF TGTGCCAGTAGTATCTTTGCAGGGACTTCCCCGAACACCGGGGAGCTGTTTTTT
TRBJ2-3 NA NA TRBV2 CASSRGRTDTQYF TGTGCCAGCTCCCGAGGGCGGACAGATACGCAGTATTTT
TRBJ2-1 TRBD2 NA TRBV5-1 CASSLASSGNEQFF TGCGCCAGCAGCTTGGCGTCTAGCGGCAATGAGCAGTTCTTC
TRBJ1-2 TRBD1 NA TRBV5-6 CASSLGQGDGYTF TGTGCCAGCAGCTTAGGACAGGGGGATGGCTACACCTTC
TRBJ1-5 NA NA TRBV7-2 CASSPYNQPQHF TGTGCCAGCAGCCCCTACAATCAGCCCCAGCATTTT
TRBJ2-1 TRBD1 NA TRBV7-9 CASSLAADREEFF TGTGCCAGCAGCTTAGCGGCGGACAGGGAGGAGTTCTTC
TRBJ2-1 NA NA TRBV20-1 CSASSGEYNEQFF TGCAGTGCTAGTAGCGGCGAGTACAATGAGCAGTTCTTC
TRBJ2-7 NA NA TRBV19 CASSIDPRGQGSYEQYF TGTGCCAGTAGTATAGACCCCCGGGGGCAGGGGTCCTACGAGCAGTACTTC
TRBJ2-4 TRBD1 NA TRBV25-1 CASSGPGQGKNIQYF TGTGCCAGCAGTGGACCGGGACAGGGGAAAAACATTCAGTACTTC
TRBJ2-7 NA once TRBV6-5 CASRDIGGSDEQYF TGTGCCAGCCGAGACATAGGAGGCAGCGACGAGCAGTACTTC
TRBJ1-1 TRBD1 NA TRBV27 CASSLLTGGTEAFF TGTGCCAGCAGTTTATTGACAGGGGGCACTGAAGCTTTCTTT
TRBJ2-7 NA NA TRBV6-2/TRBV6-3 CASSYSTYEQYF TGTGCCAGCAGTTACTCGACCTACGAGCAGTACTTC
TRBJ1-4 TRBD1 NA TRBV5-6 CASSLVSRGLSNEKLFF TGTGCCAGCAGCTTGGTGAGCAGGGGGCTAAGTAATGAAAAACTGTTTTTT